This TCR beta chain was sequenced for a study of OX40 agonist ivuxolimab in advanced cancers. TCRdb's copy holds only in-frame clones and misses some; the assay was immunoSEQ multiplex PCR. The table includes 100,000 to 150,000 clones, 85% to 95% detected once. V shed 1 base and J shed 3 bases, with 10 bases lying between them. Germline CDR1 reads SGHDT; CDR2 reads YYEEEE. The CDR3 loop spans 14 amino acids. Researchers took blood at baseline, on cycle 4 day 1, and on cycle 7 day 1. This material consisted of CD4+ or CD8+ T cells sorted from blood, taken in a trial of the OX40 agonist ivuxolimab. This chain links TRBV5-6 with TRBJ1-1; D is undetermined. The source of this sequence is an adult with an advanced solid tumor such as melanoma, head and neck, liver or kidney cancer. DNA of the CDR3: TGTGCCAGCAGCTTGATCAGGAGGGACACTGAAGCTTTCTTT. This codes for CASSLIRRDTEAFF.